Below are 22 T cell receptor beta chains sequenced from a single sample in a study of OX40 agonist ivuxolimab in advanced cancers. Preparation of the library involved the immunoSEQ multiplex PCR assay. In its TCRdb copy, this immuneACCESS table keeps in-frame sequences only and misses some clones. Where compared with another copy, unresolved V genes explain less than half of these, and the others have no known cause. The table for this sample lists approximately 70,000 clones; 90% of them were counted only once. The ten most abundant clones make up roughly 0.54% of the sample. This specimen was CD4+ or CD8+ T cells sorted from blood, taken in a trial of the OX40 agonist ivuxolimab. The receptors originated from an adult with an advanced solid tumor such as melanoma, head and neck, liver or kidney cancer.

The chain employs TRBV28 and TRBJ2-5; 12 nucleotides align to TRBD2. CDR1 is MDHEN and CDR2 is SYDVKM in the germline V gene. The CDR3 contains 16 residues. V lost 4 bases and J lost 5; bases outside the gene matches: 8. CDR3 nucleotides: TGTGCCAGCAGTTCCCCTAGCGGGAGGGCCTTGGAGACCCAGTACTTC. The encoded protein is CASSSPSGRALETQYF.

The CDR3 nucleotides are TGTGCCAGTAGTATGGGACCCGTTAACTATGGCTACACCTTC. It specifies CASSMGPVNYGYTF. The rearrangement links TRBV19 to TRBJ1-2, with D possibly being TRBD1 (5 bases). Trimming stripped 3 bases from V and 1 base from J, with 9 bases between. Germline V CDR1 and CDR2: LNHDA, SQIVND (reference sequence). CDR3 length: 14 residues. The full variable domain, rest sourced from reference TRBV19 and TRBJ1-2, is DGGITQSPKYLFRKEGQNVTLSCEQNLNHDAMYWYRQDPGQGLRLIYYSQIVNDFQKGDIAEGYSVSREKKESFPLTVTSAQKNPTAFYLCASSMGPVNYGYTFGSGTRLTVV.

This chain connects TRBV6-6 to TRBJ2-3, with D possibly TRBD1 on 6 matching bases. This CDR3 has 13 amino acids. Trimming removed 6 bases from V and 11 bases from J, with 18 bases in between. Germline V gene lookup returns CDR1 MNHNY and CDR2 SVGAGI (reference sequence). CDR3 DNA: TGTGCCAGCAGACCCCGACAGGCGGAGAAGCAGTATTTT. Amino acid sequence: CASRPRQAEKQYF.

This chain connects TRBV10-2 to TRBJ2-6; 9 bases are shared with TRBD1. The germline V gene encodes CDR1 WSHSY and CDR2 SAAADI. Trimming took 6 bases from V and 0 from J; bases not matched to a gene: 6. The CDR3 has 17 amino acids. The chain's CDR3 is CASRETGGSSGANVLTF. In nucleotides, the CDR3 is TGCGCCAGCAGGGAGACAGGGGGGAGCTCTGGGGCCAACGTCCTGACTTTC.

CDR3 residues: CASSLQGNYGYTF. The CDR3 nucleotides read TGTGCCAGCAGCCTACAGGGAAACTATGGCTACACCTTC. This chain links TRBV16 with TRBJ1-2; D possibly corresponds to TRBD1 (6 bases). V dropped 4 bases and J dropped 2 bases, with 8 bases sitting between them. The length of the CDR3 is 13 residues. Germline-derived CDR1 and CDR2 are KGHSY and FQNENV.

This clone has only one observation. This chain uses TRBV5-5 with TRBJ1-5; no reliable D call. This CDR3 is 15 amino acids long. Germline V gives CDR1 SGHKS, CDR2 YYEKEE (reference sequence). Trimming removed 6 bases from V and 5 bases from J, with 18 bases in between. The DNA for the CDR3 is TGTGCCAGCAACCGTGAGGGAAGGATCCATCAGCCCCAGCATTTT. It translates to CASNREGRIHQPQHF.

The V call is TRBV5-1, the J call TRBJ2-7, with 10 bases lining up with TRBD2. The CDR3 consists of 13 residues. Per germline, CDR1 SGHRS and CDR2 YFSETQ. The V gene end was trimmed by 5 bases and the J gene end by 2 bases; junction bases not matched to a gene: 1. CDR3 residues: CASRTSGTYEQYF. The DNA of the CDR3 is TGCGCCAGCAGAACTAGCGGGACCTACGAGCAGTACTTC.

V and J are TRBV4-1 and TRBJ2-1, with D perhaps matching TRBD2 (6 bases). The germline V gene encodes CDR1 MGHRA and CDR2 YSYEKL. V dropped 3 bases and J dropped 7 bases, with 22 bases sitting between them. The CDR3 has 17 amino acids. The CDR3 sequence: CASSHPIFPGLRNEQFF. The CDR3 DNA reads TGCGCCAGCAGCCATCCCATTTTCCCGGGACTTAGAAATGAGCAGTTCTTC.

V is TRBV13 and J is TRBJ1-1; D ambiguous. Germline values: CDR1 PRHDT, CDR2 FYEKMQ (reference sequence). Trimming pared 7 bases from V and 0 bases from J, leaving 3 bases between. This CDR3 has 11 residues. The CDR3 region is CASNLNTEAFF. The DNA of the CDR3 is TGTGCCAGCAACCTGAACACTGAAGCTTTCTTT.

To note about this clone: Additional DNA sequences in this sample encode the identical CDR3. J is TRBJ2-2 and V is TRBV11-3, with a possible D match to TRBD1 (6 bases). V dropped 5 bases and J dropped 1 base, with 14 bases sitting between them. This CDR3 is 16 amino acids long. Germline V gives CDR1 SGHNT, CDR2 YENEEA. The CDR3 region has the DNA TGTGCCAGCAGCCCTGGGACGACAGGGAACACCGGGGAGCTGTTTTTT. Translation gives CASSPGTTGNTGELFF.

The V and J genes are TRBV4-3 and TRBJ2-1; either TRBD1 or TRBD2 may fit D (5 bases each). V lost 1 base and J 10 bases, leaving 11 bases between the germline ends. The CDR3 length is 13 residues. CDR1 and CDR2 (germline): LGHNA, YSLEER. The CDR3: CASSQGDGLEQFF. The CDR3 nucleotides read TGCGCCAGCAGCCAAGGGGACGGCTTGGAGCAGTTCTTC.

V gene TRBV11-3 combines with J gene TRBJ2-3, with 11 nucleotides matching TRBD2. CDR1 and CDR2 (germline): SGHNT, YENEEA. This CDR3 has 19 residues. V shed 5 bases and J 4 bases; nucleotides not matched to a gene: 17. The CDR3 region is CASSLGPFTSGSLSDTQYF. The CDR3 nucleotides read TGTGCCAGCAGCCTTGGACCGTTTACTAGCGGGAGTTTGTCAGATACGCAGTATTTT. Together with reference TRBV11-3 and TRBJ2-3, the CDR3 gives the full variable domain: EAGVVQSPRYKIIEKKQPVAFWCNPISGHNTLYWYLQNLGQGPELLIRYENEEAVDDSQLPKDRFSAERLKGVDSTLKIQPAELGDSAVYLCASSLGPFTSGSLSDTQYFGPGTRLTVL.

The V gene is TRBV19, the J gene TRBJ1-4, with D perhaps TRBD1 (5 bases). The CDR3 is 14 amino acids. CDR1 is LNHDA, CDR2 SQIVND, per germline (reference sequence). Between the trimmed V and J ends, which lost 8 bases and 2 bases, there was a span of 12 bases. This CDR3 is CASFEWGTNEKLFF. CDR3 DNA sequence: TGTGCCAGTTTCGAGTGGGGGACTAATGAAAAACTGTTTTTT. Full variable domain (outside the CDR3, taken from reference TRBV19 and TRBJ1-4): DGGITQSPKYLFRKEGQNVTLSCEQNLNHDAMYWYRQDPGQGLRLIYYSQIVNDFQKGDIAEGYSVSREKKESFPLTVTSAQKNPTAFYLCASFEWGTNEKLFFGSGTQLSVL.

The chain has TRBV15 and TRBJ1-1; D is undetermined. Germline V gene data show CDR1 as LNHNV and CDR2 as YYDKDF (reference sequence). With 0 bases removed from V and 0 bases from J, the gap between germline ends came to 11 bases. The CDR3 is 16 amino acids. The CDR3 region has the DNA TGTGCCACCAGCAGAGATTATATGATGTTGAACACTGAAGCTTTCTTT. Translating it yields CATSRDYMMLNTEAFF.

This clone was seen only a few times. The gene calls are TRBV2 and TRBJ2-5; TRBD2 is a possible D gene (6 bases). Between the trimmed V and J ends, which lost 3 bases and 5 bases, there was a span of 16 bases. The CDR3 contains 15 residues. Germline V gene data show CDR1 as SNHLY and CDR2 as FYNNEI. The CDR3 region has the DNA TGTGCCAGCAGTGAGTTTTCACAGGCGGGGGAGACCCAGTACTTC. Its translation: CASSEFSQAGETQYF. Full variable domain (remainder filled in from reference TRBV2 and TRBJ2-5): EPEVTQTPSHQVTQMGQEVILRCVPISNHLYFYWYRQILGQKVEFLVSFYNNEISEKSEIFDDQFSVERPDGSNFTLKIRSTKLEDSAMYFCASSEFSQAGETQYFGPGTRLLVL.

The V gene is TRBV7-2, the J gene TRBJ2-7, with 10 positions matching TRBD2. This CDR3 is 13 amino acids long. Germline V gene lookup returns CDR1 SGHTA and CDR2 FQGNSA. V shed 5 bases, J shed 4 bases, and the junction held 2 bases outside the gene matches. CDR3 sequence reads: CASSQTSGYEQYF. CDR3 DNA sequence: TGTGCCAGCAGCCAGACTAGCGGGTACGAGCAGTACTTC.

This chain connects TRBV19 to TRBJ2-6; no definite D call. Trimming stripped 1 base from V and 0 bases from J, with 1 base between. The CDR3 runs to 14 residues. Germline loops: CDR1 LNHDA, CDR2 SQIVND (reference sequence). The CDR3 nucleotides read TGTGCCAGTAGTATAGGCTCTGGGGCCAACGTCCTGACTTTC. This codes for CASSIGSGANVLTF.

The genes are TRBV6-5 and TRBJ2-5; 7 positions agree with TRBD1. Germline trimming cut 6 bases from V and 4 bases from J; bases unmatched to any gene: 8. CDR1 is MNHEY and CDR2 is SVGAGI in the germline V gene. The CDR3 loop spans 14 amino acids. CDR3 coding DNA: TGTGCCAGCAGAACCGACAGGGATGGAGAGACCCAGTACTTC. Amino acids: CASRTDRDGETQYF.

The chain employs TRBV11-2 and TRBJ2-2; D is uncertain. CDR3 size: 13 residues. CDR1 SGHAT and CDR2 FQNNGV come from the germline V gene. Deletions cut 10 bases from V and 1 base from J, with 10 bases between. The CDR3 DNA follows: TGTGCCACCCTTAACAAGAACACCGGGGAGCTGTTTTTT. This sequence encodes CATLNKNTGELFF. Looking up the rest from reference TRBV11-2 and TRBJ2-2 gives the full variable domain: EAGVAQSPRYKIIEKRQSVAFWCNPISGHATLYWYQQILGQGPKLLIQFQNNGVVDDSQLPKDRFSAERLKGVDSTLKIQPAKLEDSAVYLCATLNKNTGELFFGEGSRLTVL.

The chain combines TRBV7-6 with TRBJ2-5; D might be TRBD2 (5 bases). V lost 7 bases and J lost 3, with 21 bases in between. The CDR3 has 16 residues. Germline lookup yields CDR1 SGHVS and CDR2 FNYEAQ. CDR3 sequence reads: CASTRWAGDGEETQYF. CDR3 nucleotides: TGTGCCAGCACCCGTTGGGCCGGGGATGGGGAAGAGACCCAGTACTTC.

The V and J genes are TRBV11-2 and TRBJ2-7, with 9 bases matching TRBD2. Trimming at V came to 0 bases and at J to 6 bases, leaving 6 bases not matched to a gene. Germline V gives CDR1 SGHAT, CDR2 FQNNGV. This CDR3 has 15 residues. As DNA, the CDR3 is TGTGCCAGCAGCTTAGATGATAGCGGGAGCCGCGAGCAGTACTTC. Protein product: CASSLDDSGSREQYF.

The CDR3 nucleotides read TGTGCCAGCAGCCGCTGGAGGGGGGCTTCCAACTCCTACAATGAGCAGTTCTTC. It yields the protein CASSRWRGASNSYNEQFF. The chain combines TRBV7-9 with TRBJ2-1; D is possibly TRBD1 or TRBD2 (6 bases each). The germline CDR1 and CDR2 sequences are SEHNR and FQNEAQ (reference sequence). V lost 5 bases to trimming and J lost 0 bases, with 20 bases between them. The CDR3 has 18 amino acids. The variable domain in full, with the rest retrieved from reference TRBV7-9 and TRBJ2-1, is DTGVSQNPRHKITKRGQNVTFRCDPISEHNRLYWYRQTLGQGPEFLTYFQNEAQLEKSRLLSDRFSAERPKGSFSTLEIQRTEQGDSAMYLCASSRWRGASNSYNEQFFGPGTRLTVL.